These 3 T cell receptor beta chains were all obtained from the same sample, sequenced in a study of OX40 agonist ivuxolimab in advanced cancers. The repertoire was sequenced with immunoSEQ multiplex PCR; TCRdb's copy has only in-frame clones and lacks some. Seen here are some 33,000 clones, roughly 68% observed once, and the top ten hold around 11%. The source material was CD4+ or CD8+ T cells sorted from blood, sampled in a trial of the OX40 agonist ivuxolimab. Receptors were obtained from an adult with an advanced solid tumor such as melanoma, head and neck, liver or kidney cancer.

The rearrangement joins TRBV4-2 to TRBJ1-1, with D possibly matching TRBD1 (5 bases). This CDR3 has 13 amino acids. Germline V lookup: CDR1 LGHNA, CDR2 YNFKEQ. The V and J ends lost 5 bases and 7 bases respectively, with 14 bases between them. In DNA, the CDR3 is TGTGCCAGCAGCTTAGGTGGGACTGGTGAAGCTTTCTTT. It yields the protein CASSLGGTGEAFF.

The V call is TRBV7-7, the J call TRBJ2-5; D is unclear. Trimming shortened V by 0 bases and J by 4 bases, and 12 bases separated the two germline ends. Germline V gene lookup returns CDR1 SSHAT and CDR2 FNYEAQ (reference sequence). The CDR3 has 15 amino acids. The CDR3: CASSLAPGMGETQYF. The CDR3 bases are TGTGCCAGCAGCTTAGCGCCTGGGATGGGAGAGACCCAGTACTTC.

This clone showed up just once. J is TRBJ1-4 and V is TRBV30; D remains unclear. The CDR3 is made up of 14 amino acids. Germline V gives CDR1 GTSNPN, CDR2 SVGIG (reference sequence). The V end was cut by 2 bases, the J end by 11 bases, with 18 bases between. The chain's CDR3 is CAWSQTRGREKLFF. For the CDR3, the DNA is TGTGCCTGGAGTCAGACGAGAGGAAGGGAGAAACTGTTTTTT.